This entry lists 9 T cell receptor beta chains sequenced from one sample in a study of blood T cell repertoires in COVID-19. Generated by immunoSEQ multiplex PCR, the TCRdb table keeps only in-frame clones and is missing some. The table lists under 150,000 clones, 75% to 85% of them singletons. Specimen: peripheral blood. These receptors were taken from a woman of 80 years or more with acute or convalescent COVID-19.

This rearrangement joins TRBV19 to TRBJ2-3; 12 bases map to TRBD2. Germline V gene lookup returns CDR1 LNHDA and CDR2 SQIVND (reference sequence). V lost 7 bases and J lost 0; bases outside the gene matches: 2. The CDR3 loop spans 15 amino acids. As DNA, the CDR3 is TGTGCCAGTACGGGGACTAGCGGGAGCACAGATACGCAGTATTTT. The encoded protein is CASTGTSGSTDTQYF.

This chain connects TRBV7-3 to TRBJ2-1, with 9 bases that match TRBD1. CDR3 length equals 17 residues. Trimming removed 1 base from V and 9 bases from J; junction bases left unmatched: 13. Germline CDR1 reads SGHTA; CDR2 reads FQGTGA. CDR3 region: CASSLNTPGTGSGEQFF. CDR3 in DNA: TGTGCCAGCAGCTTAAACACCCCAGGGACAGGGTCTGGTGAGCAGTTCTTC.

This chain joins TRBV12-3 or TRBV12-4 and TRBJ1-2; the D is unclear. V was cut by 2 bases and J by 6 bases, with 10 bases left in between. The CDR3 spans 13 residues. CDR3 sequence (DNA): TGTGCCAGCAGTTTATTCGGGGTTGATGGCTACACCTTC. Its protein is CASSLFGVDGYTF.

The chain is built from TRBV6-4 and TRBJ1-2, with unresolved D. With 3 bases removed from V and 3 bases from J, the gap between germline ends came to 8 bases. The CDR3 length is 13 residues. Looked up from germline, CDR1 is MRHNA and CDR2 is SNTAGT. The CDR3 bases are TGTGCCAGCAGTGAAGGCGGGTACTATGGCTACACCTTC. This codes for CASSEGGYYGYTF.

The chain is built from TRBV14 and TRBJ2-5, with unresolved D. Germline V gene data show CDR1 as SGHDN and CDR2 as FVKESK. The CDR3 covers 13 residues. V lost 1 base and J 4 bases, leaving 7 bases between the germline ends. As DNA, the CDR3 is TGTGCCAGCAGCCAAGCCCTAGGAGAGACCCAGTACTTC. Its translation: CASSQALGETQYF.

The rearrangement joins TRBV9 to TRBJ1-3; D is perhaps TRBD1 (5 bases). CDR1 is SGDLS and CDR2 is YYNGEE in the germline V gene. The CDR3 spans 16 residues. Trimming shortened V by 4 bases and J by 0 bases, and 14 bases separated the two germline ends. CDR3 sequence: CASSIQEGSSGNTIYF. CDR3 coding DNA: TGTGCCAGCAGCATTCAGGAGGGGAGCTCTGGAAACACCATATATTTT. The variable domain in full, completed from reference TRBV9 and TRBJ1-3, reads DSGVTQTPKHLITATGQRVTLRCSPRSGDLSVYWYQQSLDQGLQFLIQYYNGEERAKGNILERFSAQQFPDLHSELNLSSLELGDSALYFCASSIQEGSSGNTIYFGEGSWLTVV.

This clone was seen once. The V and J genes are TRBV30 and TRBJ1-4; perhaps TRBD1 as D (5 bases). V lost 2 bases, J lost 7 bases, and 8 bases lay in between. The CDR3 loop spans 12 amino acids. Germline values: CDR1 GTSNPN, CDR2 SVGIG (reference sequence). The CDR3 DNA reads TGTGCCTGGAGTCGCGGGGGTGAAAAACTGTTTTTT. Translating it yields CAWSRGGEKLFF.

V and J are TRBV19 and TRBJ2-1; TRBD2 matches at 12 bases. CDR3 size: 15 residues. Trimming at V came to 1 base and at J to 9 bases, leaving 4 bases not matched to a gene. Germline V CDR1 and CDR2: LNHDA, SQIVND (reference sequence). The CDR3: CASSIGLAGVVEQFF. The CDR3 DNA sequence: TGTGCCAGTAGTATAGGACTAGCGGGAGTGGTTGAGCAGTTCTTC.

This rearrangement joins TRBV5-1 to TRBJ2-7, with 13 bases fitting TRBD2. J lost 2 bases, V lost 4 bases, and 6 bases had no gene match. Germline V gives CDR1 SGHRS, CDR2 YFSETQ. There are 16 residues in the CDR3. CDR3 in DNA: TGCGCCAGCAGCATTGAGACTAGCGGGGGGACCTACGAGCAGTACTTC. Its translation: CASSIETSGGTYEQYF.